A single sample is the source of the 5 T cell receptor beta chains below, sequenced in a study of T cell responses to AZD1222 COVID-19 vaccine. Generated by immunoSEQ multiplex PCR, the TCRdb table keeps only in-frame clones and is missing some. The repertoire has about 150,000 clones, around nine tenths of them found once; the top ten carry 1.1%. Here the sequenced sample was peripheral blood, taken 28 days after the second AZD1222 dose. The receptors here all came from an adult who received the AZD1222 COVID-19 vaccine.

The chain carries TRBV10-1 and TRBJ1-5, with D hard to call. Germline V gene lookup returns CDR1 WNHNN and CDR2 SYGVQD (reference sequence). The length of the CDR3 is 13 residues. The V and J ends lost 1 base and 6 bases respectively, with 7 bases between them. The CDR3 DNA sequence: TGCGCCAGCAGTGAGTTGTCGTCTCAGCCCCAGCATTTT. Its translation: CASSELSSQPQHF.

The rearrangement links TRBV5-5 to TRBJ2-3; 10 nucleotides line up with TRBD1. The germline CDR1 and CDR2 sequences are SGHKS and YYEKEE (reference sequence). This CDR3 spans 15 amino acids. V gave up 5 bases and J gave up 4 bases; unmatched junction bases: 7. The CDR3: CASSSWGQGSDTQYF. The CDR3 nucleotides are TGTGCCAGCAGTTCCTGGGGACAGGGGTCAGATACGCAGTATTTT.

This rearrangement joins TRBV3-1 (or the pseudogene TRBV3-2) to TRBJ2-7, with D perhaps matching TRBD1 (5 bases). The length of the CDR3 is 13 residues. V was shortened by 1 base and J by 3 bases, with 7 bases between the two germline ends. Germline CDR1 reads LGHDT; CDR2 reads YNNKEL (reference sequence). As DNA, the CDR3 is TGTGCCAGCAGCCAAGGGGGCGGCTACGAGCAGTACTTC. It is translated as CASSQGGGYEQYF.

The chain carries TRBV5-1 and TRBJ2-7; TRBD2 matches 8 bases. After removal of 1 base from V and 6 bases from J, the junction contained 12 bases not matched to a gene. The CDR3 extends over 16 amino acids. The germline CDR1 and CDR2 sequences are SGHRS and YFSETQ. CDR3 protein: CASSLSLRSGGREQYF. The CDR3, as DNA: TGCGCCAGCAGCTTGTCCCTCAGGAGCGGGGGCCGCGAGCAGTACTTC.

The chain links TRBV18 to TRBJ2-5; 11 bases match TRBD2. V dropped 6 bases and J dropped 0; count of bases not matched to a gene: 6. Germline V gives CDR1 KGHSH, CDR2 LQKENI. The CDR3 loop spans 16 amino acids. CDR3 sequence: CASSTRLAGYQETQYF. The CDR3 DNA reads as TGTGCCAGCTCGACGAGACTAGCGGGGTACCAAGAGACCCAGTACTTC.